This T cell receptor (beta chain) was documented in a study of identical twins. This clonotype was recorded a few times. V lost 6 bases to trimming and J lost 1 base, with 11 bases between them. The germline V gene encodes CDR1 MNHEY and CDR2 SMNVEV (reference sequence). This CDR3 spans 14 amino acids. TCRdb fed the 5' RACE reads into MiXCR, producing one record per CDR3 protein. The sample comprises hundreds of thousands of distinct CDR3 sequences, 20% to 25% of which are singletons, and around 3% rests with the top ten. These data also featured in a second study, about T cells expressing NK-cell markers. From that paper: Researchers report these clonotypes also headed the CD3+CD56-NKG2C+ fraction in a handful of donors.

The TCR comes from a woman between 18 and 29 years old in good health. V and J are TRBV27 and TRBJ2-3; D possibly corresponds to TRBD2 (6 bases). Sequenced input: CD4+ T cells sorted from blood. In nucleotides, the CDR3 is TGTGCCAGCAGCCTCCGGAGGGGCACAGATACGCAGTATTTT. This sequence encodes CASSLRRGTDTQYF.